The subject of this entry is one T cell receptor (beta chain). Its antigen is unidentified. These data belong to a study of cytomegalovirus exposure and HLA in healthy donors. The study, taken as a whole, reports: According to the study, about 180 TCR beta chains were cytomegalovirus-associated.

Trimming cost V 1 base and J 0 bases, with 7 bases left between them. The length of the CDR3 is 14 residues. Germline loops: CDR1 PRHDT, CDR2 FYEKMQ (reference sequence). 13 Jbeta primers and 60 Vbeta primers were used for the PCR. Profiling relied on immunoSEQ multiplex PCR, and the TCRdb table lists in-frame clones only, not all of them. The table lists approximately 88,000 clones, about 79% of them singletons. The receptor was isolated from a man younger than 35 in good health and CMV-seropositive. V gene TRBV13 combines with J gene TRBJ2-7; D gene uncertain. The material sequenced was PBMCs. The CDR3 spells CASSLVRSSYEQYF. In DNA, the CDR3 is TGTGCCAGCAGCTTAGTACGGAGCTCCTACGAGCAGTACTTC. Full variable domain (outside the CDR3, taken from reference TRBV13 and TRBJ2-7): AAGVIQSPRHLIKEKRETATLKCYPIPRHDTVYWYQQGPGQDPQFLISFYEKMQSDKGSIPDRFSAQQFSDYHSELNMSSLELGDSALYFCASSLVRSSYEQYFGPGTRLTVT.